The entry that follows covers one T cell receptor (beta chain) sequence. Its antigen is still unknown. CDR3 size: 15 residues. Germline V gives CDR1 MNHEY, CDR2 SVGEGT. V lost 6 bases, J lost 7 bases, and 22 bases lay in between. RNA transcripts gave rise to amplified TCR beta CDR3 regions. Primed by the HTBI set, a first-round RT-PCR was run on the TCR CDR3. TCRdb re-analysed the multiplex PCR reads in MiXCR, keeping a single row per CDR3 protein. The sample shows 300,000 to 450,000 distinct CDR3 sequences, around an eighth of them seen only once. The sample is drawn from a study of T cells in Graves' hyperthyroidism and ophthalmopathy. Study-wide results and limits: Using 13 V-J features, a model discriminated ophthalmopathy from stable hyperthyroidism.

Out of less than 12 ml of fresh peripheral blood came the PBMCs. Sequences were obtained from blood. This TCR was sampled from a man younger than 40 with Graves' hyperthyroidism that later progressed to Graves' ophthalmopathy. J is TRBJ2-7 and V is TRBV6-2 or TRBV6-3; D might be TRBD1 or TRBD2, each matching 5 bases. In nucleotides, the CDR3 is TGTGCCAGCAGATCCGGGACCAAAAAATACAATGAGCAGTACTTC. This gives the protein CASRSGTKKYNEQYF.